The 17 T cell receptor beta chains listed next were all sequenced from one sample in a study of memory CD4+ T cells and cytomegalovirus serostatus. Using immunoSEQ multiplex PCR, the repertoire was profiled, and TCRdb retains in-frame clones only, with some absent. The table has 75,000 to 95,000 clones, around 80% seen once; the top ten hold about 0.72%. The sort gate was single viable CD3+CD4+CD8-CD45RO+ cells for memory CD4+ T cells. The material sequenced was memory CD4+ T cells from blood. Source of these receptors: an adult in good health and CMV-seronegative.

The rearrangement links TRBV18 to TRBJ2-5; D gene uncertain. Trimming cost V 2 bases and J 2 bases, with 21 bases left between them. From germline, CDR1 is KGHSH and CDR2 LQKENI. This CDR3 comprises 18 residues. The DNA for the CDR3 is TGTGCCAGCTCACCAAGAACGGTGACAATTACAATTCAAGAGACCCAGTACTTC. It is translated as CASSPRTVTITIQETQYF.

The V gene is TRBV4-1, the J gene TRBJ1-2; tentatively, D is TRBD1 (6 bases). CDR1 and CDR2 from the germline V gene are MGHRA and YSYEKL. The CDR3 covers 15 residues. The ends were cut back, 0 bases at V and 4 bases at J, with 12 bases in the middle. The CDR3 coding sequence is TGCGCCAGCAGCCAAGAGCTCGGGGGCCCCTATGGCTACACCTTC. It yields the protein CASSQELGGPYGYTF.

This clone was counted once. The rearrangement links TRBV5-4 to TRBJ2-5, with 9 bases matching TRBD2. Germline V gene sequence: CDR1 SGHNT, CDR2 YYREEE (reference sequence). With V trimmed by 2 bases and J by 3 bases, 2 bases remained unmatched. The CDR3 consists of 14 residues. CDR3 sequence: CASSLRTSEETQYF. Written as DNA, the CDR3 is TGTGCCAGCAGCTTACGGACTAGCGAAGAGACCCAGTACTTC.

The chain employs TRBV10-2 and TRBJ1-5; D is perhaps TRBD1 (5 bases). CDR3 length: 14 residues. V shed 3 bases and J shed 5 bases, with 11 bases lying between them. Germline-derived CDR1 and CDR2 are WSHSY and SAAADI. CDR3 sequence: CASSESGRDQPQHF. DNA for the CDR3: TGCGCCAGCAGTGAATCAGGGAGGGATCAGCCCCAGCATTTT.

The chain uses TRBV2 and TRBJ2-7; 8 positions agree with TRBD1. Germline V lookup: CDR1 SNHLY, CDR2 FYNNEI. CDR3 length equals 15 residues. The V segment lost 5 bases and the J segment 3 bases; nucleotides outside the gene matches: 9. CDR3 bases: TGTGCCAGCAGTCGAGAAGGACAGGGCCTCTACGAGCAGTACTTC. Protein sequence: CASSREGQGLYEQYF.

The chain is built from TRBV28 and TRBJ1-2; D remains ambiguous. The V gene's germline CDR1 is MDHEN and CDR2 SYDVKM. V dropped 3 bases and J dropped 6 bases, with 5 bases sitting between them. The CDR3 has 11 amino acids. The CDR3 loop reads CASSFQDGYTF. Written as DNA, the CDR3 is TGTGCCAGCAGTTTTCAGGATGGCTACACCTTC.

The CDR3 DNA sequence: TGTGCCAGCTCACCAGGGGCAGGGGAGAGCTATGGCTACACCTTC. Translated: CASSPGAGESYGYTF. The chain employs TRBV18 and TRBJ1-2, with D maybe TRBD1 (6 bases). CDR1 and CDR2 from the germline V gene are KGHSH and LQKENI. Trimming took off 2 bases at V and 4 bases at J, with 14 bases between the two ends. The CDR3 consists of 15 residues.

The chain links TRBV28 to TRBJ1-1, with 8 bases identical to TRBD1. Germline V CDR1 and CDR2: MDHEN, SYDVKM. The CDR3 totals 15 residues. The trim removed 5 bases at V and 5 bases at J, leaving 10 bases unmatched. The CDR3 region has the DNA TGTGCCAGCAGTCGTAACAGGGGGGTGGTGACTGAAGCTTTCTTT. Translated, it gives CASSRNRGVVTEAFF. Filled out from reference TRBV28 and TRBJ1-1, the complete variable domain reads DVKVTQSSRYLVKRTGEKVFLECVQDMDHENMFWYRQDPGLGLRLIYFSYDVKMKEKGDIPEGYSVSREKKERFSLILESASTNQTSMYLCASSRNRGVVTEAFFGQGTRLTVV.

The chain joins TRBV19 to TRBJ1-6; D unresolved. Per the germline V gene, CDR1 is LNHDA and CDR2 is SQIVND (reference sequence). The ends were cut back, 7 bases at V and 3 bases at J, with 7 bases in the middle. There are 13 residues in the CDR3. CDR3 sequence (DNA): TGTGCCAGTATGCGGGGCTATAATTCACCCCTCCACTTT. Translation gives CASMRGYNSPLHF. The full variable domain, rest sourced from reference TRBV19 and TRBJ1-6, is DGGITQSPKYLFRKEGQNVTLSCEQNLNHDAMYWYRQDPGQGLRLIYYSQIVNDFQKGDIAEGYSVSREKKESFPLTVTSAQKNPTAFYLCASMRGYNSPLHFGNGTRLTVT.

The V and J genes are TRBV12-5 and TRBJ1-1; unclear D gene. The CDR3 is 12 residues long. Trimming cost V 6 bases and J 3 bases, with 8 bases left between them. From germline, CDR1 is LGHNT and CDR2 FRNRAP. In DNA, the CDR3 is TGTGCTAGTGGGCCCCGGGACACTGAAGCTTTCTTT. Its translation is CASGPRDTEAFF. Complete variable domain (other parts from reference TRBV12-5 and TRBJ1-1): DARVTQTPRHKVTEMGQEVTMRCQPILGHNTVFWYRQTMMQGLELLAYFRNRAPLDDSGMPKDRFSAEMPDATLATLKIQPSEPRDSAVYFCASGPRDTEAFFGQGTRLTVV.

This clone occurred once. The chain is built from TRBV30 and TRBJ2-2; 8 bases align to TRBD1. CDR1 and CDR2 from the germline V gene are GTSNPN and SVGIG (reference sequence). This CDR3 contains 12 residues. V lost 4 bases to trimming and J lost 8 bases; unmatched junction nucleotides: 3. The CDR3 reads CAWTGGQGELFF. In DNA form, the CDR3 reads TGTGCCTGGACAGGGGGCCAGGGGGAGCTGTTTTTT.

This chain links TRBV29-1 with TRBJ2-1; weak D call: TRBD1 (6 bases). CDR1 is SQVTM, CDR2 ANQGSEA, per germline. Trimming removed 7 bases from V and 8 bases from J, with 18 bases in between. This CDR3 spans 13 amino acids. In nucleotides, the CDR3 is TGCAGCGCTATAACAGGGTTTGAACATGAGCAGTTCTTC. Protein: CSAITGFEHEQFF.

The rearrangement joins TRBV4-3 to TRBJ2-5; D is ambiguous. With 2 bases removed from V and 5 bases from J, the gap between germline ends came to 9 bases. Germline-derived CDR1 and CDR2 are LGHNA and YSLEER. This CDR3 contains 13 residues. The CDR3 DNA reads TGCGCCAGCAGCCAAATTGCGCGGGAGACCCAGTACTTC. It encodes CASSQIARETQYF.

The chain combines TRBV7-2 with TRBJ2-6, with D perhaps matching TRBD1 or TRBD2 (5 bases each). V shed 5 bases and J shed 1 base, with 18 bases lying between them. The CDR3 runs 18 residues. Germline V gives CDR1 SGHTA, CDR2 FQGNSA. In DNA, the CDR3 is TGTGCCAGCAGCAAGTTCGGGACGGATCTTTCTGGGGCCAACGTCCTGACTTTC. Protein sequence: CASSKFGTDLSGANVLTF.

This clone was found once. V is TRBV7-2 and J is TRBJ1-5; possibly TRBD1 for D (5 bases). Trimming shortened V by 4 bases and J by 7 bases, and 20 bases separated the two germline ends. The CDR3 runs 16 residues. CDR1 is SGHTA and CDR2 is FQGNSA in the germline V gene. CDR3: CASSSMSGLTAQPQHF. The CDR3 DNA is TGTGCCAGCAGCTCCATGTCAGGGTTAACCGCCCAGCCCCAGCATTTT.

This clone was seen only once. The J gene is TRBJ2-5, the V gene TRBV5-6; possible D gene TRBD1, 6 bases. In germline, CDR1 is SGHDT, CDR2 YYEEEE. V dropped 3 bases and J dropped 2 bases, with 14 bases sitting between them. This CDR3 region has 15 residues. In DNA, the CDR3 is TGTGCCAGCAGCTCGGGGCGGACAGCACAAGAGACCCAGTACTTC. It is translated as CASSSGRTAQETQYF.

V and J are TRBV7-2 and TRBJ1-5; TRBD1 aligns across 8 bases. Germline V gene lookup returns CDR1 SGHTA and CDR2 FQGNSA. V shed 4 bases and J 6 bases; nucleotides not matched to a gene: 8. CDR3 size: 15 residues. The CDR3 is CASSSGTGGGQPQHF. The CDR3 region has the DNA TGTGCCAGCAGCTCTGGGACAGGCGGCGGTCAGCCCCAGCATTTT. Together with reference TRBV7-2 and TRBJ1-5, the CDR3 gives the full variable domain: GAGVSQSPSNKVTEKGKDVELRCDPISGHTALYWYRQSLGQGLEFLIYFQGNSAPDKSGLPSDRFSAERTGGSVSTLTIQRTQQEDSAVYLCASSSGTGGGQPQHFGDGTRLSIL.